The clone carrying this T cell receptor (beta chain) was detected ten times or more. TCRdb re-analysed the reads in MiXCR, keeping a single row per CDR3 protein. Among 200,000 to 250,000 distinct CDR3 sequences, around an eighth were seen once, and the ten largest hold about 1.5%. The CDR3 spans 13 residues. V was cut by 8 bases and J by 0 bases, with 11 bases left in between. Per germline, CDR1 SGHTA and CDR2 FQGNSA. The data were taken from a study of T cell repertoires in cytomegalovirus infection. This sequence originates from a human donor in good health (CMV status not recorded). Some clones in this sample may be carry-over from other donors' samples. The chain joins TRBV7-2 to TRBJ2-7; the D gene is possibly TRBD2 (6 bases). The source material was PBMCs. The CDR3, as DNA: TGTGCCAGCGGCTCTAGCGCCTCCTACGAGCAGTACTTC. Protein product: CASGSSASYEQYF.